This TCR beta chain was recorded in a study of T cell repertoires in cytomegalovirus infection. Study-level findings and limits: Cumulative public TCR beta family frequency identified carriers of CMV plus the relevant HLA.

The CDR3 covers 13 residues. Trimming took 6 bases from V and 9 from J; bases not matched to a gene: 10. Germline loops: CDR1 MDHEN, CDR2 SYDVKM. TCRdb passed the reads through MiXCR, listing each CDR3 protein once. The repertoire holds some 700,000 distinct CDR3 sequences, with approximately 33% as singletons. With respect to this clonotype: The antigen remains unidentified.

The sequenced sample was cultured PBMCs, obtained from culture after CMV antigen stimulation. The chain combines TRBV28 with TRBJ1-2; the match to TRBD1 covers 7 bases. The sequence derives from a human donor in good health (CMV status not recorded). Some clones in this sample may be carry-over from other donors' samples. The CDR3 region is CASRFSGTASYTF. The CDR3 DNA reads TGTGCCAGCAGATTTTCCGGGACAGCAAGCTACACCTTC.